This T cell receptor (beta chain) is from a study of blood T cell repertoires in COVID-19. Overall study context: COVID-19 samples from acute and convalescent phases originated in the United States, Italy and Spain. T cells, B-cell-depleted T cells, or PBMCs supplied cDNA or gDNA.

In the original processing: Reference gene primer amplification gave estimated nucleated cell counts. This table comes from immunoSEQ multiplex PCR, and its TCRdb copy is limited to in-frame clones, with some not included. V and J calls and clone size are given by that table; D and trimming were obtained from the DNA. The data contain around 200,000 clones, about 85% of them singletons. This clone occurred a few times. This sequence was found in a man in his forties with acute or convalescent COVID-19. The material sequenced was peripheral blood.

CDR3 nucleotides: TGCAGCGTTCAGACAGGTTTATACGAGCAGTACTTC. Amino acid sequence: CSVQTGLYEQYF. The gene calls are TRBV29-1 and TRBJ2-7, with a weak D call TRBD1 (6 bases). Germline V gene sequence: CDR1 SQVTM, CDR2 ANQGSEA. The CDR3 spans 12 residues. V lost 5 bases and J 4 bases, leaving 12 bases between the germline ends.